A selection of T cell receptor beta chains follows, all from one sample in a study of cytomegalovirus exposure and HLA in healthy donors. The data were produced by immunoSEQ multiplex PCR, yet TCRdb's version contains in-frame clones alone and is incomplete. The sample holds 200,000 to 250,000 clones, roughly four fifths seen once. Material for sequencing was PBMCs. The receptors originated from a girl aged 2-9 years in good health and CMV-seronegative. Each CDR3 is given with its conserved first and last residue. A D gene is named only where the DNA matches it firmly. Size values are once, few and many counts, or a class for expanded clones, and some rows have none.

CDR3: CASSGGVGGMAFF
DNA: TGTGCCAGCAGCGGAGGAGTCGGGGGGATGGCTTTCTTT
J: TRBJ1-1
V: TRBV11-1
D: NA
size: once

CDR3: CASSLHQGVIGNTIYF
DNA: TGCGCCAGCAGCCTCCATCAGGGGGTCATTGGAAACACCATATATTTT
J: TRBJ1-3
V: TRBV4-1
D: TRBD1
size: NA

CDR3: CASSFQLANEKLFF
DNA: TGTGCCAGCAGCTTCCAGCTAGCTAATGAAAAACTGTTTTTT
J: TRBJ1-4
V: TRBV11-2
D: NA
size: once

CDR3: CASSYGGGGEAFF
DNA: TGTGCCAGCAGTTACGGCGGGGGCGGTGAAGCTTTCTTT
J: TRBJ1-1
V: TRBV6-5
D: NA
size: NA

CDR3: CASSLLLGGQYF
DNA: TGTGCCAGCAGCCTCCTCCTCGGGGGCCAGTACTTC
J: TRBJ2-5
V: TRBV14
D: NA
size: NA

CDR3: CASSVMGHFTGELFF
DNA: TGTGCCAGCAGCGTCATGGGACACTTCACCGGGGAGCTGTTTTTT
J: TRBJ2-2
V: TRBV7-9
D: NA
size: NA

CDR3: CATSRDRTSYEQYF
DNA: TGTGCCACCAGCAGAGATCGGACTTCCTACGAGCAGTACTTC
J: TRBJ2-7
V: TRBV15
D: NA
size: NA

CDR3: CASNWDRDYEQYF
DNA: TGTGCCAGCAACTGGGACAGAGACTACGAGCAGTACTTC
J: TRBJ2-7
V: TRBV14
D: TRBD1
size: NA

CDR3: CSASWSKGNTIYF
DNA: TGCAGCGCTAGCTGGTCGAAAGGAAACACCATATATTTT
J: TRBJ1-3
V: TRBV29-1
D: NA
size: once

CDR3: CASGPSGYEQYF
DNA: TGTGCTAGTGGCCCTAGCGGATACGAGCAGTACTTC
J: TRBJ2-7
V: TRBV12-5
D: TRBD2
size: few

CDR3: CASSYTGTGLYEQYF
DNA: TGTGCCAGCAGCTATACCGGGACAGGGCTCTACGAGCAGTACTTC
J: TRBJ2-7
V: TRBV5-6
D: TRBD1
size: NA

CDR3: CSGLMDRQTQYF
DNA: TGCAGCGGACTTATGGACAGACAGACGCAGTATTTT
J: TRBJ2-3
V: TRBV29-1
D: NA
size: NA

CDR3: CASSVGLYNEQFF
DNA: TGTGCCAGCAGCGTGGGACTCTACAATGAGCAGTTCTTC
J: TRBJ2-1
V: TRBV5-6
D: NA
size: NA

CDR3: CASSELSPGLQRLGIGEQYF
DNA: TGTGCCAGCAGTGAACTCTCCCCAGGGCTTCAACGCCTGGGCATCGGCGAGCAGTACTTC
J: TRBJ2-7
V: TRBV6-1
D: NA
size: NA

CDR3: CASSTGPGTHEQFF
DNA: TGCGCCAGCAGTACAGGACCGGGTACCCATGAGCAGTTCTTC
J: TRBJ2-1
V: TRBV5-1
D: NA
size: NA

CDR3: CSSSLSGNTEAFF
DNA: TGTTCCAGCAGCTTAAGTGGCAACACTGAAGCTTTCTTT
J: TRBJ1-1
V: TRBV7-9
D: NA
size: few

CDR3: CASSLVQGRGYGYTF
DNA: TGTGCCAGCAGCTTGGTTCAGGGTAGGGGATATGGCTACACCTTC
J: TRBJ1-2
V: TRBV5-4
D: NA
size: NA

CDR3: CASSAGTSGYNEQFF
DNA: TGTGCCAGCAGCGCCGGGACTAGCGGATACAATGAGCAGTTCTTC
J: TRBJ2-1
V: TRBV6-1
D: TRBD2
size: NA

CDR3: CASSNGGAGANVLTF
DNA: TGTGCCAGCAGCAACGGGGGGGCTGGGGCCAACGTCCTGACTTTC
J: TRBJ2-6
V: TRBV6-1
D: TRBD2
size: few

CDR3: CASSFTSGRIGEQYF
DNA: TGTGCCAGCAGCTTTACTAGCGGGAGAATCGGCGAGCAGTACTTC
J: TRBJ2-7
V: TRBV7-9
D: TRBD2
size: NA

CDR3: CASSEDRWPQYF
DNA: TGTGCCAGCAGTGAAGACAGGTGGCCGCAGTACTTC
J: TRBJ2-7
V: TRBV2
D: NA
size: NA

CDR3: CASSADLGQGGNYGYTF
DNA: TGTGCCAGCAGCGCGGATCTTGGACAGGGAGGGAACTATGGCTACACCTTC
J: TRBJ1-2
V: TRBV9
D: TRBD1
size: NA

CDR3: CASRHGYREGTEAFF
DNA: TGTGCCAGCAGACATGGCTACAGGGAGGGCACTGAAGCTTTCTTT
J: TRBJ1-1
V: TRBV6-1
D: NA
size: NA